This T cell receptor beta chain is from a study of T cell changes during pregnancy in multiple sclerosis. Data came from immunoSEQ multiplex PCR; TCRdb stores just in-frame clones and leaves some out. This repertoire shows roughly 90,000 clones, 90% to 95% found once; its top ten account for roughly 2.2%. The CDR3 has 14 residues. Germline CDR1 and CDR2: MDHEN and SYDVKM. The germline V and J ends were trimmed by 7 bases and 0 bases, with 12 bases remaining between them. This clone was recorded at least ten times. The source material was peripheral blood, sampled in the third trimester of pregnancy. The V call is TRBV28, the J call TRBJ1-1; maybe TRBD1 (5 bases). The TCR was taken from a female donor with multiple sclerosis, enrolled in a pregnancy study. The CDR3 bases are TGTGCCAGCATCAGCGGGGCCCTGAACACTGAAGCTTTCTTT. Amino acids: CASISGALNTEAFF. The full variable domain, completed using reference TRBV28 and TRBJ1-1, is DVKVTQSSRYLVKRTGEKVFLECVQDMDHENMFWYRQDPGLGLRLIYFSYDVKMKEKGDIPEGYSVSREKKERFSLILESASTNQTSMYLCASISGALNTEAFFGQGTRLTVV.